This T cell receptor (beta chain) derives from a study of shared clonotypes between healthy human individuals. TCRdb's table, derived via immunoSEQ multiplex PCR, lists solely in-frame clones and lacks some. The data show about 1.9 million clones, with roughly 95% seen just once and around 1.7% held by the top ten. Naive CD8 cells lacked CD45RO and underwent positive selection for CCR7, leaving out terminally differentiated effector memory CD45RA+ cells. V was trimmed by 6 bases and J by 3 bases, leaving 11 bases between them. The germline gives CDR1 MDHEN, CDR2 SYDVKM. The CDR3 totals 13 residues. This chain joins TRBV28 and TRBJ1-2; D unclear. Sequenced: naive CD8+ T cells from PBMCs. This TCR came from a man aged 18 to 30 in good health. Some clones in this sample may be carry-over from other donors' samples. CDR3 nucleotides: TGTGCCAGCAGGGTGCGGGCATACTATGGCTACACCTTC. The encoded protein is CASRVRAYYGYTF.